This T cell receptor beta chain derives from a study of blood T cells in healthy people across ages. Overall study results and limits: The lack of PBMC sorting stopped any conclusive naive versus antigen-experienced comparison. Estimates drawn from one million T cells were deemed to understate diversity.

Primed by a sample-barcoded 5' primer and a J-beta primer mix, a second PCR proceeded for roughly 7 to 12 cycles. Sequencing recovered at least 2.5 million CDR3-containing paired-end reads from each sample. TCRdb itself ran the 5' RACE reads through MiXCR, one entry per CDR3 protein. Of 1.5 million to 2 million distinct CDR3 sequences listed, around half are singletons. About this clonotype itself: What it recognizes is unknown.

CDR3 length: 13 amino acids. In germline, CDR1 is SGHAT, CDR2 FQNNGV. The V gene lost 5 bases and the J gene lost 12 bases, with 17 bases spanning the gap. This receptor was taken from a woman in her 40s in good health. J is TRBJ2-4 and V is TRBV11-2; tentatively, D is TRBD1 or TRBD2 (5 bases each). Sequenced input: blood. The CDR3: CASSQGTLKTQYF. For the CDR3, the DNA is TGTGCCAGCAGCCAAGGGACCTTAAAGACTCAGTACTTC. Full variable domain (missing parts from reference TRBV11-2 and TRBJ2-4): EAGVAQSPRYKIIEKRQSVAFWCNPISGHATLYWYQQILGQGPKLLIQFQNNGVVDDSQLPKDRFSAERLKGVDSTLKIQPAKLEDSAVYLCASSQGTLKTQYFGAGTRLSVL.